This T cell receptor beta chain was recovered during a study of cytomegalovirus exposure and HLA in healthy donors (dated by TCRdb to the late 2010s). Concerning the study at large: An earlier analysis of approximately 590 of the donors reported more than 250 Gb of sequence data and 117 million unique TCR beta sequences from about 179 million T cells. An early release covering some 640 HLA-typed donors comprised approximately 300 gigabases of sequencing data and around 80 million unique TCR sequences. Of the 350 to 400 genotyped donors, over 65% fell in the genetic ancestry cluster associated with self-reported Caucasian donors. The aim of the study was to test whether cataloging public T cell receptors could identify signatures of past pathogen exposure. Using immunosequencing, the study profiled T cell repertoires from fewer than 850 subjects and related those repertoires to cytomegalovirus serostatus. A separate validation cohort of roughly 110 different subjects was used in addition to the approximately 640-subject first cohort. The study combined high-throughput TCR immunosequencing, statistical association of individual TCRs with disease status, and machine learning to predict cytomegalovirus infection status. A later analysis re-analyzed previously published TCR beta repertoires from 666 donors and added high-resolution HLA genotyping to study TCR occurrence patterns. Rather than using new phenotypic data, the later analysis identified candidate immune exposures from TCR beta sequences and from how often those sequences occurred across donors. To decide whether each TCR beta V gene segment behaved as functional or pseudogenic, an earlier analysis of approximately 590 of the donors relied on high-throughput TCR beta sequencing. Donor age, sex, ethnicity and CMV serostatus were compiled together with the repertoire data. A later genetic analysis took genome-wide SNP genotypes for 398 of the 666 donors and used that subset as a discovery cohort. Every discovery cohort repertoire had been produced on one sequencing platform. Both class I and class II loci were covered by HLA typing, at four-digit resolution. Typing coverage varied by locus: roughly 629-630 donors for A, B, C, DRB1 and DQB1; roughly 510 for DQA1; nearly 610 for DPA1; under 490 for DPB1. Because of strong linkage in the cohort, roughly 5 DR-DQ haplotypes were treated as single units for association and clustering. Among about 410 genotyped donors of the cohort, an average of approximately 240,000 unique TCR beta nucleotide sequences was sequenced per donor, of which about 18% were non-productive.

The cohort was made up of approximately 670 healthy bone marrow donors. All cohort members were sampled while nominally healthy, although unrecorded immune exposures were likely present. The donor was CMV seronegative and was included in the group of over 300 seronegative cohort members. A peripheral blood sample was provided by each donor, and peripheral blood mononuclear cells were used for TCR beta sequencing. Genomic DNA was extracted from the blood cell samples with the Qiagen DNeasy Blood Extraction Kit. As encoded in the germline V gene, CDR1 is KGHSH while CDR2 is LQKENI. The CDR3 starts with the cysteine, ends with the phenylalanine, and has 14 residues. The only DNA kept is the CDR3, 42 bases in frame from the first base. Germline trimming: 4 bases from V, 2 bases from J; junction bases outside gene matches: 3. The receptor library was made with the immunoSEQ multiplex PCR assay. A mixture of 60 forward primers for TCR Vbeta segments and 13 reverse primers for TCR Jbeta segments was used in the multiplex PCR. The CDR3 region of rearranged TCR beta genes was amplified from genomic DNA by a multiplex PCR assay. Amplified TCR beta libraries were sequenced as 87-base-pair reads on the Illumina HiSeq System. On the authors' methods: In a later analysis, some 80 million unique TCR beta chains were counted across the approximately 640 repertoires, and roughly 10 million of these chains were shared by at least two donors. Raw reads were error-corrected and collapsed into unique sequences by a nearest-neighbor algorithm in which closely related sequences were merged to remove PCR and sequencing errors. V, D and J gene segments were assigned by aligning CDR3 sequences to IMGT reference sequences. For a sequence to be retained, at least a six-nucleotide match to both a V gene segment and a J gene segment was required. A rearrangement counted as productive if the CDR3 had no stop codons and remained in frame with V and J, and every other rearrangement counted as non-productive. Following IMGT convention, CDR3 was defined as the stretch from the second conserved V-encoded cysteine up to the conserved J-encoded phenylalanine. In an earlier analysis of more than 550 of the donors, sequences lacking an unambiguous match to a single V gene segment were excluded. An earlier analysis of around 600 of the donors classified V segments as functional when productive rearrangements were above 56.7% and as segregating when the standard deviation between donors was above 5%. To diagnose cytomegalovirus status from the catalog of TCR beta chain sequences, a statistical classification framework was built. V and J gene assignment, in a later analysis, came from comparing TCR nucleotide sequences with IMGT/GENE-DB human TR gene sequences. A later analysis assigned CDR3 sequences and most-parsimonious VDJ recombination scenarios with the TCRdist pipeline. In a later analysis, every TCR beta chain was defined by the combination of its CDR3 amino acid sequence and its V-gene family, and reads without a unique V-gene family were dropped. As a way to deal with suspected cross-contamination and a sequencing artifact, a later analysis dropped hundreds of nucleotide sequences that were highly shared and had low generation probability. A later analysis calculated a clonal expansion index for each public chain from normalized within-repertoire ranks of inferred template counts. In a later analysis, generation probabilities were computed using a VDJ recombination model fitted to out-of-frame rearrangements, and the results were checked against IGoR. Hypergeometric tests were used in a later analysis to score TCR-TCR, TCR-HLA and TCR-CMV co-occurrence, with a repertoire-size bias correction applied to the TCR pairs. To estimate false discovery rates, a later analysis permuted the HLA or CMV assignments 20 times. In a later analysis, co-occurring TCRs were grouped using DBSCAN, with TCRdist sequence similarity added in when clustering inside HLA-allele-positive subsets. For co-occurrence clustering, repertoires with fewer than 30,000 or more than 120,000 public chains were excluded, along with four or five repertoires with anomalous nucleotide sharing. The table was pulled from immuneACCESS by TCRdb, which kept in-frame rearrangements only. Such tables lose some clones; where checked, under half of the loss comes from unresolved V genes, and the rest has no known cause. D and trimming come from the DNA, and the V and J calls and clone size come from that table. The sample table lists about 200,000 clones, 65% to 80% of them with a count of one. The ten biggest clones cover roughly a sixth of the sample.

Of note for this clone: Its antigen remains unidentified. The sample holds no much larger clone one base away, and base qualities are not on file.

Study-wide findings and limitations: In this cohort, only TCR beta chains were sequenced, and detectable features were limited by the absence of alpha or paired-chain data. A further reported finding was that TCR beta sequences accurately predicted the HLA-A and HLA-B alleles for most subjects in the first cohort. A few of the identified cytomegalovirus-associated TCR beta chains were confirmed in vitro to be specific for cytomegalovirus antigens. Because HLA typing was unavailable for some donors at each locus, only the typed subset was used in association tests. A later analysis found that HLA-associated TCR beta chains were more clonally expanded and had lower generation probabilities than equally common non-associated chains. It was suggested by the authors that the approach could potentially be generalized to other disease states and immunological phenotypes. The study listed 150 to 200 TCR beta chains as associated with cytomegalovirus. At a false discovery rate of 0.05, a later analysis linked some 17,000 TCR beta sequences to specific HLA alleles. In a later analysis, several top co-occurrence clusters were reported to appear linked to parvovirus B19, influenza, CMV and Epstein-Barr virus. V-gene and J-gene trimming of TCR beta chains was associated with a missense DCLRE1C variant in a later genetic analysis, and the association was replicated in an independent cohort. According to a later genetic analysis, donors in an Asian-associated ancestry cluster had fewer N-insertions in productive TCRs than the approximately 710-donor mean. Linkage disequilibrium might explain the correlated functional status among segregating V segments, but an unknown experimental factor could not be excluded. A group of highly shared sequence variants was considered likely to be a technical artifact of the sequencing pipeline. The earlier analysis of a few hundred of the donors excluded some 15 rarely observed V segments, including chromosome 9 orphons, because counts were too low. Roughly uniform sequencing depth across donors was assumed in presence/absence analyses, although this assumption may not hold. Because the 87-base-pair reads could not distinguish some IMGT-functional V segments, including TRBV6-2 and TRBV6-3, those segments were excluded. In an earlier analysis of 587 of the donors, most TCR beta V segments appeared in productive rearrangements about 87% or about 30% of the time, broadly matching IMGT annotations. In a later analysis, TCR association rates were found to vary across HLA loci, with the most associated TCRs seen for DRB1 alleles and the fewest for HLA-C alleles. When HLA alleles, especially DR and DQ, strongly co-occurred, attributing TCR associations to individual alleles was difficult. CMV serostatus was the only immune exposure information available for the cohort. Most TCR sequences were observed very rarely across donors, whereas some public TCRs were present in many individuals. According to a later analysis, most CMV-associated TCR beta chains appeared to be HLA-restricted, and the HLA associations seemed to be driven largely by CMV exposure. In both the original and validation cohorts, the classifier was reported to diagnose cytomegalovirus status with high specificity and sensitivity.

The TCR sequence derives from a man aged 35-49 years in good health and CMV-seronegative. The sequence joins TRBV18 to TRBJ2-3; 7 bases in the junction line up with TRBD2. Sequences were obtained from PBMCs. The CDR3 is CASSHGGNTDTQYF. The DNA sequence reads TGTGCCAGCTCACACGGGGGGAACACAGATACGCAGTATTTT.